Listed below are T cell receptor beta chains from one sample, sequenced in a study of tumor-infiltrating lymphocytes in primary liver carcinoma. Using its own MiXCR run on the multiplex PCR reads, TCRdb lists one record per CDR3 protein. In the table there are hundreds of thousands of distinct CDR3 sequences, 55% to 65% of which are singletons. Source material: peripheral blood. These receptors were obtained from a man between 35 and 55 years old with primary liver carcinoma and hepatitis B virus infection. Each CDR3 is given with its conserved first and last residue. Each record gives: D gene, J gene, V gene, clone size, CDR3 protein, CDR3 DNA. D genes are given only for firm matches. The size of a clone is reported for some rows only, either as once, few or many, or as a class for expanded clones.

d_call: TRBD1
j_call: TRBJ2-7
v_call: TRBV6-5
clone_size: NA
cdr3_aa: CASSWDRGYEQYF
cdr3_nt: TGTGCCAGCAGTTGGGACAGGGGTTACGAGCAGTACTTC

d_call: TRBD2
j_call: TRBJ2-2
v_call: TRBV28
clone_size: once
cdr3_aa: CASAGLAGAGELFF
cdr3_nt: TGTGCCAGTGCCGGGCTAGCGGGAGCCGGGGAGCTGTTTTTT

d_call: NA
j_call: TRBJ2-5
v_call: TRBV11-2
clone_size: NA
cdr3_aa: CASSLGGFPETRYF
cdr3_nt: TGTGCCAGCAGCTTAGGAGGGTTTCCGGAGACCCGGTACTTC

d_call: NA
j_call: TRBJ1-5
v_call: TRBV4-3
clone_size: NA
cdr3_aa: CASSQDVRDTYSNQPQHF
cdr3_nt: TGCGCCAGCAGCCAAGATGTTCGGGACACATATAGCAATCAACCCCAGCATTTT

d_call: TRBD1
j_call: TRBJ1-1
v_call: TRBV5-1
clone_size: NA
cdr3_aa: CASQPLTGLNTEAFF
cdr3_nt: TGCGCCAGCCAACCATTGACAGGGCTGAACACTGAGGCTTTCTTT

d_call: TRBD2
j_call: TRBJ2-3
v_call: TRBV6-5
clone_size: many
cdr3_aa: CASSLTSDSTDTQYF
cdr3_nt: TGTGCCAGCAGCCTGACTAGCGATAGCACAGATACGCAGTATTTT

d_call: TRBD2
j_call: TRBJ2-1
v_call: TRBV11-1
clone_size: NA
cdr3_aa: CASSSIRLAGVEQFF
cdr3_nt: TGTGCCAGCAGCTCTATCAGACTGGCGGGAGTGGAGCAGTTCTTC

d_call: NA
j_call: TRBJ2-1
v_call: TRBV11-3
clone_size: NA
cdr3_aa: CASSLGDGSGPNEQLF
cdr3_nt: TGTGCCAGCAGCTTAGGGGACGGGAGCGGGCCCAATGAACAGTTATTC

d_call: NA
j_call: TRBJ2-1
v_call: TRBV4-2
clone_size: NA
cdr3_aa: CAISQVGLGQGTYNEQFF
cdr3_nt: TGTGCCATAAGCCAAGTTGGCCTTGGTCAGGGGACCTACAATGAGCAGTTCTTC

d_call: TRBD2
j_call: TRBJ2-2
v_call: TRBV5-1
clone_size: NA
cdr3_aa: CASSSGTSGRNIGELFF
cdr3_nt: TGCGCCAGCAGCTCCGGGACTAGCGGGAGGAACATCGGGGAGCTGTTTTTT

d_call: NA
j_call: TRBJ1-4
v_call: TRBV28
clone_size: few
cdr3_aa: CASSRPEGGATNEKLFF
cdr3_nt: TGTGCCAGCAGTCGTCCTGAGGGAGGCGCAACTAATGAAAAACTGTTTTTT

d_call: TRBD1
j_call: TRBJ2-7
v_call: TRBV6-1
clone_size: NA
cdr3_aa: CASVPRTGKNYEQYF
cdr3_nt: TGTGCCAGCGTGCCCCGGACAGGGAAAAACTACGAGCAGTACTTC

d_call: NA
j_call: TRBJ1-2
v_call: TRBV5-1
clone_size: few
cdr3_aa: CASSLQGSPNYGYTF
cdr3_nt: TGCGCCAGCAGCTTACAGGGCTCCCCTAACTATGGCTACACCTTC

d_call: NA
j_call: TRBJ1-1
v_call: TRBV29-1
clone_size: NA
cdr3_aa: CSVGKGTGEPFF
cdr3_nt: NA

d_call: TRBD2
j_call: TRBJ2-1
v_call: TRBV6-6
clone_size: NA
cdr3_aa: CASSYSSRAGTDNEQFF
cdr3_nt: TGTGCCAGCAGTTACTCGAGTAGAGCGGGAACAGACAATGAGCAGTTCTTC

d_call: NA
j_call: TRBJ1-4
v_call: TRBV4-1
clone_size: NA
cdr3_aa: CASSQGADPTNEKLFF
cdr3_nt: TGCGCCAGCAGCCAAGGGGCAGATCCAACTAATGAAAAACTGTTTTTT

d_call: TRBD1
j_call: TRBJ2-3
v_call: TRBV20-1
clone_size: NA
cdr3_aa: CSARDLGTADTQYF
cdr3_nt: TGCAGTGCTAGAGACCTTGGGACAGCAGATACGCAGTATTTT

d_call: NA
j_call: TRBJ2-3
v_call: TRBV4-2
clone_size: NA
cdr3_aa: CASSQDRASRRTTDTQYF
cdr3_nt: TGTGCCAGCAGTCAAGATCGGGCTAGCAGGAGAACCACAGATACGCAGTATTTT

d_call: TRBD2
j_call: TRBJ2-1
v_call: TRBV4-3
clone_size: NA
cdr3_aa: CASSQGEGAPFRQFF
cdr3_nt: TGCGCCAGCAGCCAAGGGGAGGGAGCACCCTTCCGCCAGTTCTTC

d_call: NA
j_call: TRBJ1-4
v_call: TRBV28
clone_size: once
cdr3_aa: CASSSLGFEKLFF
cdr3_nt: TGTGCCAGCAGTTCCCTAGGATTTGAAAAACTGTTTTTT

d_call: TRBD2
j_call: TRBJ2-5
v_call: TRBV5-1
clone_size: NA
cdr3_aa: CASSLASGREETQYF
cdr3_nt: TGCGCCAGCAGCTTGGCTAGCGGGAGGGAAGAGACCCAGTACTTC

d_call: NA
j_call: TRBJ2-4
v_call: TRBV29-1
clone_size: NA
cdr3_aa: CSVLVIGAKNIQNF
cdr3_nt: TGCAGCGTCCTGGTTATAGGGGCCAAAAACATTCAGAACTTC

d_call: NA
j_call: TRBJ2-5
v_call: TRBV7-9
clone_size: NA
cdr3_aa: CASSSSKETQYF
cdr3_nt: TGTGCCAGCAGCTCGAGTAAGGAGACCCAGTACTTC

d_call: NA
j_call: TRBJ1-5
v_call: TRBV5-5
clone_size: NA
cdr3_aa: CASTLAASNQTQHF
cdr3_nt: TGTGCCAGCACCTTGGCAGCTAGTAATCAAACCCAGCATTTT